This record concerns one TCR beta chain sequence. Its antigen has not been determined. Base qualities are not provided; no much larger clone lies one nucleotide away. The sample originates from a study of T cell repertoires in cytomegalovirus infection (dated by TCRdb to 2018 to 2020). Some background on the complete study: Peptide stimulations targeted recently identified HLA-C-restricted CMV epitopes, whose presentation resists viral immunomodulation, together with well-studied HLA-B-restricted epitopes. Donor HLA type was relevant to the analysis, because carriage of CMV infection together with the matching HLA type was indicated by public TCR beta signatures. Findings and caveats that apply to the study as a whole: The ex vivo response was dominated by HLA-C-restricted CMV-specific TCR beta clonotypes, which also provided the single most frequent clonotype in two of eight donors. Carriers of CMV infection plus the relevant HLA type were discriminated by the cumulative frequency of public TCR beta family members in the study cohort and in an independent roughly 340-donor cohort.

The run used an Illumina HiSeq 1500. TCRdb cleaned the public reads at Q25 with fastp, built clones with MiXCR and kept in-frame beta chains. CDR3 protein sequences are deduplicated, and each keeps its most common genes and DNA. The sample table lists under 150,000 distinct CDR3 sequences, more than 30% of them with a count of one. The ten largest clonotypes hold 40% to 45% of the sample. This specimen's treatment or condition label, per the study, means: in vitro stimulation with specific CMV peptide epitopes to enrich CMV-specific T cells. At the junction V is shortened by 2 bases and J by 4 bases; bases outside the gene matches: 5. Including cysteine and phenylalanine, the CDR3 has 16 amino acids. Only the CDR3 part of the read is kept: 48 bases, read in frame from the first base. Looking up the germline V gene yields CDR1 MGHRA and CDR2 YSYEKL.

The chain is made from TRBV4-1 and TRBJ2-5; TRBD2 agrees with 12 junctional bases. The TCR was taken from a human donor in good health (CMV status not recorded). Some clones in this sample may be carry-over from other donors' samples. The starting material was CD8+ T cells from cultured PBMCs, obtained from culture after CMV antigen stimulation. The DNA is TGCGCCAGCAGCCAACAGACTAGCGGGGGTGGAGAGACCCAGTACTTC. It translates to CASSQQTSGGGETQYF.